This paragraph reports one TCR beta chain. The table came from immunoSEQ multiplex PCR; TCRdb's copy has only in-frame clones and leaves some out. The repertoire has about 48,000 clones, over 85% of them found once; the top ten carry 23%. The record originates from a study of control samples from healthy donors and cancer patients. CDR3 length: 15 residues. Germline V gives CDR1 SGHNT, CDR2 YENEEA. The V segment lost 6 bases and the J segment 2 bases; nucleotides outside the gene matches: 5. The source material was PBMCs. The V call is TRBV11-3, the J call TRBJ2-3; TRBD2 matches at 10 bases. This sequence was found in a woman aged 50 to 60 with head and neck cancer. The DNA for the CDR3 is TGTGCCAGCAGTGTTGGACTAGCGGTCACAGATACGCAGTATTTT. This codes for CASSVGLAVTDTQYF.